Here is one TCR beta chain with its context. Antigen: not known. In the authors' workflow: As immunoSEQ supplied junction-only sequences (without quality scores), filtering differed. TCRdb's copy holds only in-frame clones and misses some; the assay was immunoSEQ multiplex PCR. V, J and clone size were drawn from that table, and D and trimming were deduced from the DNA. The table records 2 million to 2.5 million clones, around 95% of them present only once. The sample comes from a study of shared clonotypes between healthy human individuals. Study information: The study enrolled two women and a few men aged 18 to 49. The study, taken as a whole, reports: Researchers found naive subsets generally carried larger estimated richness than memory subsets. Sequencing depth was expected to affect clonotype sharing among donors.

In germline, CDR1 is SGHRS, CDR2 YFSETQ. V lost 1 base, J lost 14 bases, and 18 bases stayed unmatched. This CDR3 is built from 17 residues. This TCR was recovered from a man aged 18 to 29 in good health. The sequenced sample consisted of naive CD4+ T cells sorted from blood. Stated subset: CD45RA+ positively selected. The chain is built from TRBV5-1 and TRBJ1-6; 7 positions agree with TRBD1. CDR3 in amino acids: CASSLHEDRSRNSALHF. The CDR3, as DNA: TGCGCCAGCAGCTTGCATGAGGACAGGTCCCGTAATTCGGCCCTCCACTTT.